Below, one TCR beta chain is given with its context. Its antigen is still unknown. This record belongs to a study of shared clonotypes between healthy human individuals. Overall study results and limits: Only a few donors were included, so the genetic and exposure-history diversity represented was limited. The study generally estimated greater richness for naive than memory subsets. Blood alone was sampled, and tissue repertoires likely differ.

Germline V gives CDR1 SGHAT, CDR2 FQNNGV. V was clipped by 5 bases and J by 7 bases, with 17 bases between them. The CDR3 covers 15 residues. Data came from immunoSEQ multiplex PCR; TCRdb stores just in-frame clones and leaves some out. Among over a million clones, about four fifths were seen once, and the ten largest hold approximately 0.5%. The gene calls are TRBV11-2 and TRBJ1-4, with D unclear. Sequenced sample: memory CD4+ T cells from PBMCs. Noted subset: CD45RA-negative fraction. The sequence derives from a man in his late teens or twenties in good health. Some clones in this sample may be carry-over from other donors' samples. CDR3 bases: TGTGCCAGCAGCCGCTCAAGGCAGGAGCTTGAAAAACTGTTTTTT. This encodes CASSRSRQELEKLFF.